A selection of T cell receptor beta chains follows, all from one sample in a study of neurological immune-mediated disorders. TCRdb itself ran the 5' RACE reads through MiXCR, one entry per CDR3 protein. The sample comprises some 15,000 distinct CDR3 sequences, 13% of which are singletons, and approximately 42% rests with the top ten. Sequenced material: CD8+ T cells from blood. The source is a female donor with HTLV-1-associated myelopathy (HAM/TSP). Both conserved end residues are part of each CDR3. The D gene is left open where the match is weak.

TRBV7-9	TRBJ2-7	-	CASSPPLERVWYF
TRBV7-9	TRBJ1-1	TRBD1	CASSPTGDTEAFF
TRBV7-9	TRBJ2-7	-	CASSLTDGLDGGYEQYF
TRBV6-5	TRBJ1-1	-	CVSSRILNTEAFF
TRBV6-2/TRBV6-3	TRBJ2-7	-	CASSPSVWEQYF
TRBV4-1	TRBJ1-5	-	CASSHSTGINQPQHF
TRBV4-1	TRBJ1-6	-	CASSQEGWPQDNSPLHF
TRBV7-2	TRBJ2-3	TRBD1	CASSNRERGRLDTYTQYF
TRBV4-3	TRBJ2-5	-	CASSQGLSGGETQYF
TRBV11-2	TRBJ2-1	-	CASSPPRSGPSLSYNEQFF